Each of the 11 T cell receptor beta chains below was sequenced from the same sample in a study of tissue T cells after allogeneic stem cell transplantation. Sequencing was performed with immunoSEQ multiplex PCR; in TCRdb, only in-frame clones are kept and a portion is missing. The table lists about 4,700 clones, almost 70% of them singletons, with under 30% in the top ten. Sequencing was performed on duodenal tissue, taken at autopsy. These receptors originate from a female patient aged 18-55 years with steroid-refractory graft-versus-host disease after an allogeneic stem cell transplant. Some of the T cells may derive from the graft donor.

The CDR3: CASSLWGVNEQFF. DNA for the CDR3: TGCGCCAGCAGCTTGTGGGGCGTCAATGAGCAGTTCTTC. V usage is TRBV5-1 and J usage is TRBJ2-1; D might be TRBD1 (5 bases). The CDR3 length is 13 residues. Germline values: CDR1 SGHRS, CDR2 YFSETQ. The V and J ends lost 1 base and 6 bases respectively, with 8 bases between them.

CDR3 nucleotides: TGCGCCAGCAGCTTACCCCGTGGGACAGCCTACAATGAGCAGTTCTTC. Its protein is CASSLPRGTAYNEQFF. The chain links TRBV5-1 to TRBJ2-1; 7 positions match TRBD1. V shed 2 bases, J shed 2 bases, and the junction held 7 bases outside the gene matches. The germline V gene encodes CDR1 SGHRS and CDR2 YFSETQ. CDR3 length: 16 amino acids.

This clone was found once. The gene calls are TRBV5-4 and TRBJ2-7, with 10 bases matching TRBD1. J gave up 4 bases and V 4 bases, and 11 bases lay outside the gene matches. The CDR3 covers 16 residues. Germline V gene lookup returns CDR1 SGHNT and CDR2 YYREEE (reference sequence). CDR3 protein: CASSGWTGGRLYEQYF. The CDR3 region has the DNA TGTGCCAGCAGCGGGTGGACAGGGGGTCGGTTGTACGAGCAGTACTTC.

V is TRBV5-1 and J is TRBJ2-2; TRBD1 might be the D (6 bases). Trimming shortened V by 0 bases and J by 6 bases, and 15 bases separated the two germline ends. CDR1 and CDR2 (germline): SGHRS, YFSETQ. The CDR3 runs 16 residues. CDR3 in amino acids: CASSLDHRAWAGELFF. The DNA for the CDR3 is TGCGCCAGCAGCTTGGACCACAGGGCGTGGGCCGGGGAGCTGTTTTTT.

This clone was recorded once. The V and J genes are TRBV5-1 and TRBJ1-2; the D is unclear. CDR1 is SGHRS, CDR2 YFSETQ, per germline. This CDR3 is built from 16 residues. Trimming pared 0 bases from V and 2 bases from J, leaving 14 bases between. The CDR3 DNA follows: TGCGCCAGCAGCTTGGTGGGGTCGGGAGGAAACTATGGCTACACCTTC. Encoded protein: CASSLVGSGGNYGYTF.

This chain uses TRBV6-5 with TRBJ1-5; D uncertain. The CDR3 runs to 16 residues. The V end was cut by 0 bases, the J end by 0 bases, with 9 bases between. The germline V gene has CDR1 MNHEY and CDR2 SVGAGI. The DNA for the CDR3 is TGTGCCAGCAGTTACTCGCAGAGTCATAGCAATCAGCCCCAGCATTTT. Protein sequence: CASSYSQSHSNQPQHF.

The rearrangement joins TRBV6-6 to TRBJ2-1; 12 bases are a match to TRBD2. The junction had 2 bases not matched to a gene; V was cut back by 8 bases and J by 3 bases. The CDR3 is made up of 14 amino acids. The germline gives CDR1 MNHNY, CDR2 SVGAGI (reference sequence). The CDR3 DNA reads as TGTGCCAGCCTAGCGGGAGGGGGCTACAATGAGCAGTTCTTC. Amino acid sequence: CASLAGGGYNEQFF.

The chain links TRBV6-5 to TRBJ2-7; 7 positions match TRBD2. The CDR3 covers 16 residues. Looked up from germline, CDR1 is MNHEY and CDR2 is SVGAGI. Unmatched junction bases numbered 12, after V lost 4 bases and J lost 3 bases. This CDR3 is CASSFSPSGDIYEQYF. In DNA form, the CDR3 reads TGTGCCAGCAGTTTTTCCCCTAGCGGCGATATCTACGAGCAGTACTTC.

V is TRBV5-1 and J is TRBJ2-7; TRBD1 matches at 8 bases. Germline lookup yields CDR1 SGHRS and CDR2 YFSETQ. Trimming removed 3 bases from V and 7 bases from J; junction bases left unmatched: 18. The CDR3 contains 17 residues. CDR3 DNA: TGCGCCAGCAGCTCCCTCCGGGACAGGTTGAGGCCGGGGGAGCAGTACTTC. Translated, it gives CASSSLRDRLRPGEQYF.

The CDR3 loop is CATSETGIDEQFF. CDR3 nucleotide sequence: TGTGCCACCAGTGAGACAGGGATTGATGAGCAGTTCTTC. The chain is built from TRBV24-1 and TRBJ2-1; 7 bases fit TRBD1. Germline lookup yields CDR1 KGHDR and CDR2 SFDVKD. Trimming cost V 4 bases and J 8 bases; bases outside gene matches: 4. The CDR3 is made up of 13 amino acids.

This clone was recorded only once. The rearrangement links TRBV7-2 to TRBJ2-7, with 10 bases aligning to TRBD1. CDR1 is SGHTA, CDR2 FQGNSA, per germline. Trimming removed 1 base from V and 4 bases from J; junction bases left unmatched: 1. There are 14 residues in the CDR3. The CDR3 here is CASSLGGQGYEQYF. The CDR3 DNA reads as TGTGCCAGCAGCTTAGGGGGACAGGGGTACGAGCAGTACTTC.